This T cell receptor beta chain was sequenced in a study of shared clonotypes between healthy human individuals. Study-wide context: Three plates were used per donor for CD4 naive, three for CD4 memory, two for CD8 naive and one for CD8 memory.

This clone was observed once. Here immunoSEQ multiplex PCR was the method, and the copy in TCRdb shows in-frame clones only, minus some. Altogether approximately 2,000,000 clones are present, over 85% being singletons, with the ten largest covering more than 1.5%. CD45RO-negative, CCR7-selected cells formed the naive CD8 fraction, which excluded terminally differentiated effector memory CD45RA+ cells. Per germline, CDR1 SGDLS and CDR2 YYNGEE. V gave up 3 bases and J gave up 4 bases, with 11 bases separating them. There are 14 residues in the CDR3. The source of this sequence is a man between 18 and 35 years old in good health. Some clones in this sample may be carry-over from other donors' samples. Sequenced input: naive CD8+ T cells from PBMCs. The rearrangement joins TRBV9 to TRBJ1-5; D remains unclear. The CDR3 DNA reads as TGTGCCAGCAGCGCCCCACCGGGGAATCAGCCCCAGCATTTT. Protein: CASSAPPGNQPQHF.